These 9 T cell receptor beta chains were sequenced from one sample in a study of T cell repertoires in cytomegalovirus infection. The antigens for these receptors are not known. TCRdb called the reads again in MiXCR, with one record for every CDR3 protein. The sample carries approximately 470,000 distinct CDR3 sequences, approximately 40% recorded once. Here the sequenced sample was cultured PBMCs, taken from culture after CMV antigen stimulation. These TCRs come from a human donor in good health (CMV status not recorded). Some clones in this sample may be carry-over from other donors' samples.

This clonotype turned up a few times. This rearrangement joins TRBV7-2 to TRBJ2-3; 7 positions agree with TRBD2. The CDR3 covers 13 residues. Germline V gene lookup returns CDR1 SGHTA and CDR2 FQGNSA. Germline trimming cut 0 bases from V and 9 bases from J; bases unmatched to any gene: 3. CDR3 DNA sequence: TGTGCCAGCAGCTTAGCGGCGGGGGACACGCAGTATTTT. Its translation: CASSLAAGDTQYF.

For this clonotype: A read error may explain this, as a much larger clone is one base away. This rearrangement joins TRBV7-8 to TRBJ2-2; no definite D call. This CDR3 region has 14 residues. Germline V gives CDR1 SGHVS, CDR2 FQNEAQ. The CDR3 sequence is CASNLLANTGELFF. Written as DNA, the CDR3 is TGTGCCAGCAACTTACTCGCGAACACCGGGGAGCTGTTTTTT.

The chain combines TRBV11-2 with TRBJ2-1, with D possibly being TRBD1 or TRBD2 (5 bases each). Per the germline V gene, CDR1 is SGHAT and CDR2 is FQNNGV. The CDR3 totals 13 residues. V lost 8 bases, J lost 1 base, and 9 bases lay in between. The CDR3 DNA reads as TGTGCCAGCTTAGGGACGTCCTACAATGAGCAGTTCTTC. Residues: CASLGTSYNEQFF.

The rearrangement links TRBV7-2 to TRBJ2-3; TRBD2 might be the D (5 bases). CDR1 is SGHTA, CDR2 FQGNSA, per germline. Trimming removed 6 bases from V and 10 bases from J, with 17 bases in between. The CDR3 totals 13 residues. CDR3: CASSRDLPRAQYF. The CDR3 DNA is TGTGCCAGCAGTCGGGATCTACCACGGGCGCAGTATTTT. The complete variable domain, with remaining parts taken from reference TRBV7-2 and TRBJ2-3, reads GAGVSQSPSNKVTEKGKDVELRCDPISGHTALYWYRQSLGQGLEFLIYFQGNSAPDKSGLPSDRFSAERTGGSVSTLTIQRTQQEDSAVYLCASSRDLPRAQYFGPGTRLTVL.

V gene TRBV7-2 combines with J gene TRBJ2-5; 12 bases are shared with TRBD2. The CDR3 extends over 16 amino acids. V shed 1 base, J shed 7 bases, and the junction held 7 bases outside the gene matches. Germline V lookup: CDR1 SGHTA, CDR2 FQGNSA. The CDR3 here is CASSLDSSGGGGTQYF. The CDR3 DNA follows: TGTGCCAGCAGCTTAGATTCTAGCGGGGGGGGGGGGACCCAGTACTTC.

The rearrangement joins TRBV6-1 to TRBJ2-3; D unclear. CDR1 and CDR2 (germline): MNHNS, SASEGT. The V end was cut by 0 bases, the J end by 5 bases, with 9 bases between. The CDR3 has 14 amino acids. Written as DNA, the CDR3 is TGTGCCAGCAGTGAAGCGTCTAGAGGAGATACGCAGTATTTT. Its translation is CASSEASRGDTQYF.

The rearrangement joins TRBV7-6 to TRBJ2-3; 8 positions agree with TRBD1. V gave up 5 bases and J gave up 6 bases; unmatched junction bases: 10. The germline CDR1 and CDR2 sequences are SGHVS and FNYEAQ. The CDR3 has 15 amino acids. This CDR3 is CASSQGGTGLDTQYF. The DNA for the CDR3 is TGTGCCAGCAGCCAAGGAGGGACAGGTTTGGATACGCAGTATTTT.

This clonotype was seen a handful of times. The gene calls are TRBV11-1 and TRBJ2-6; tentative D call: TRBD1 (5 bases). Trimming left V 4 bases short and J 3 bases short, with 13 bases between. CDR3 size: 16 residues. Germline lookup yields CDR1 SGHAT and CDR2 FQDESV (reference sequence). CDR3: CASSSEGARGANVLTF. The CDR3 DNA follows: TGTGCCAGCAGCTCGGAAGGGGCTCGTGGGGCCAACGTCCTGACTTTC.

This clonotype was counted only a few times. This rearrangement joins TRBV7-2 to TRBJ2-2; D is undetermined. This CDR3 has 14 residues. Germline CDR1 SGHTA, CDR2 FQGNSA. V dropped 2 bases and J dropped 5 bases, with 9 bases sitting between them. CDR3 sequence reads: CASSLYVRTGELFF. The CDR3 DNA sequence: TGTGCCAGCAGCTTATATGTCAGGACCGGGGAGCTGTTTTTT.